This T cell receptor (beta chain) was sequenced in a study of blood T cell repertoires in COVID-19. This clone occurred once. Libraries were prepared by immunoSEQ multiplex PCR; TCRdb keeps only in-frame clonotypes and omits some of them. The data show some 78,000 clones, around 89% seen once. Trimming cost V 0 bases and J 0 bases; bases outside gene matches: 6. The germline gives CDR1 SGHRS, CDR2 YFSETQ. CDR3 length: 19 residues. The rearrangement links TRBV5-1 to TRBJ1-6; 10 bases match TRBD1. The TCR sequence derives from a man aged 65 to 85 with active or convalescent COVID-19. Sequences were obtained from peripheral blood. The CDR3 nucleotides are TGCGCCAGCAGCTTGGAGGGACAGGGGCCTAGCTCCTATAATTCACCCCTCCACTTT. It translates to CASSLEGQGPSSYNSPLHF.